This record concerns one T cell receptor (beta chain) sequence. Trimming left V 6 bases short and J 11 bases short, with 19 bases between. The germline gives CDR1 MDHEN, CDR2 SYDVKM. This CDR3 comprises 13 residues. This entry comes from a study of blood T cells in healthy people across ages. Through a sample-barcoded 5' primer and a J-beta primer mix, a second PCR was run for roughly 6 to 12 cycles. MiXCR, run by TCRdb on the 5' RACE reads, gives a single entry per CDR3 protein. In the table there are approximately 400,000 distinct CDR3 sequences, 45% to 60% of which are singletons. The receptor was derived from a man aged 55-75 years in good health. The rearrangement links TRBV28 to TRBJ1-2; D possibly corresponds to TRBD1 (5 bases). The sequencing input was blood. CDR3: CASRSQRGSRYTF. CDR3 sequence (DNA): TGTGCCAGCAGATCCCAGAGGGGAAGTCGGTACACCTTC.